This paragraph reports one TCR beta chain. Trimming left V 2 bases short and J 4 bases short, with 19 bases between. CDR1 and CDR2 from the germline V gene are SEHNR and FQNEAQ (reference sequence). This CDR3 has 17 residues. These data originate in a study of blood T cell repertoires in COVID-19. Turning to the study itself: Italy, Spain and the United States were the sources of the convalescent and acute COVID-19 samples. Sources were T cells, B-cell-depleted T cells, or PBMCs; the material itself was cDNA or gDNA.

Original methodology: Nucleated cell counts were estimated from reference gene primer amplification. Libraries were prepared by immunoSEQ multiplex PCR; TCRdb keeps only in-frame clonotypes and omits some of them. The V and J calls and the clone size are those of that table, but D and trimming were determined from the DNA. The sample records 160,000 or so clones, 78% being singletons. This TCR was recovered from an elderly woman with acute or convalescent COVID-19. Sample: peripheral blood. The chain employs TRBV7-9 and TRBJ2-3; D is perhaps TRBD1 (5 bases). The CDR3 spells CASSLSRGLRKADTQYF. The CDR3 DNA sequence: TGTGCCAGCAGCTTATCAAGGGGCTTAAGAAAGGCAGATACGCAGTATTTT.